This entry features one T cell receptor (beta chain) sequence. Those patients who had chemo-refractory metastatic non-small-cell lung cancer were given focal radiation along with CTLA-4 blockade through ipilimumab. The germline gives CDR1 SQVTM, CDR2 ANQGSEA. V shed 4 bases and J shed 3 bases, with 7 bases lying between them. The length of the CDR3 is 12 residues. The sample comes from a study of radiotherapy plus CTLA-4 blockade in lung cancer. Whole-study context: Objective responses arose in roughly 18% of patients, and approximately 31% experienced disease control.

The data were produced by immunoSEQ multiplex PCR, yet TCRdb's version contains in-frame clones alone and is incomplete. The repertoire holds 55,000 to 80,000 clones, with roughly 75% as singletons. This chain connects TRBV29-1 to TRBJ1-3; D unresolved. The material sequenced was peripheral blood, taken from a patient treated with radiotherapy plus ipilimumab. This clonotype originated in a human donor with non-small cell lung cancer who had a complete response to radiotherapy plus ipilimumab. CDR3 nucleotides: TGCAGCGTTGGAGTTGGTGGAAACACCATATATTTT. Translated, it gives CSVGVGGNTIYF. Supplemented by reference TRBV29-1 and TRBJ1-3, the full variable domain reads SAVISQKPSRDICQRGTSLTIQCQVDSQVTMMFWYRQQPGQSLTLIATANQGSEATYESGFVIDKFPISRPNLTFSTLTVSNMSPEDSSIYLCSVGVGGNTIYFGEGSWLTVV.